The following is a TCR beta chain sequence with its context. Its matching antigen is unknown. The V gene lost 1 base and the J gene lost 1 base, with 19 bases spanning the gap. Germline CDR1 is SEHNR and CDR2 is FQNEAQ (reference sequence). The CDR3 loop spans 18 amino acids. This specimen comes from a study of shared clonotypes between healthy human individuals. Overall study findings and caveats: Rarefaction revealed incomplete sorted-subset sequencing despite large depth.

How the authors handled the data: ImmunoSEQ junction-only sequences lacked quality scores, so their filtering differed. Method: immunoSEQ multiplex PCR; TCRdb's copy keeps in-frame clones and lacks some. That table gives V, J and clone size, and the DNA gave D and trimming. The table lists some 550,000 clones, 97% of them singletons. CD4+ cells were split into CD45RA+ naive and CD45RA-negative memory subsets. What was sequenced was naive CD4+ T cells sorted from blood. Subset defined: CD45RA+ positively selected. V gene TRBV7-9 combines with J gene TRBJ1-1; TRBD1 is a possible D gene (5 bases). This TCR was sampled from a young woman in good health. The CDR3 reads CASSLVPARARRNTEAFF. The CDR3 nucleotides are TGTGCCAGCAGCTTAGTACCGGCCAGGGCCAGGCGGAACACTGAAGCTTTCTTT.